This note documents a single TCR beta chain sequence. The repertoire was sequenced with immunoSEQ multiplex PCR; TCRdb's copy has only in-frame clones and lacks some. The sample lists tens of thousands of clones, more than 75% occurring once. The sample is drawn from a study of blood T cell repertoires in COVID-19. Study details: Donors in the United States, Italy and Spain gave samples during acute or convalescent COVID-19. From T cells, B-cell-depleted T cells, or PBMCs came the material, which was cDNA or gDNA.

This CDR3 has 15 amino acids. Unmatched junction bases numbered 10, after V lost 6 bases and J lost 7 bases. CDR1 SEHNR and CDR2 FQNEAQ come from the germline V gene (reference sequence). The sample taken for sequencing was peripheral blood. This clonotype was sampled from a man between 65 and 85 years old with active or convalescent COVID-19. This chain joins TRBV7-9 and TRBJ1-4; 8 bases are shared with TRBD1. The CDR3 sequence is CASSLGQGGTEKLFF. DNA of the CDR3: TGTGCCAGCAGTCTTGGACAGGGCGGGACTGAAAAACTGTTTTTT.